The T cell receptor beta chain under discussion was sequenced for a study of cytomegalovirus exposure and HLA in healthy donors. CDR3 length equals 15 residues. Unmatched junction bases numbered 3, after V lost 0 bases and J lost 3 bases. Germline loops: CDR1 SGHKS, CDR2 YYEKEE (reference sequence). PCR involved 60 Vbeta and 13 Jbeta primers. The data were produced by immunoSEQ multiplex PCR, yet TCRdb's version contains in-frame clones alone and is incomplete. Among about 200,000 clones listed, 70% to 90% were seen once. This TCR derives from a woman aged 50 to 60 in good health and CMV-seronegative. Sequencing used PBMCs. V is TRBV5-5 and J is TRBJ2-7, with TRBD1 matching 10 bases. The CDR3 nucleotides are TGTGCCAGCAGCTTGGGGGGGACAGGGGTCTACGAGCAGTACTTC. It yields the protein CASSLGGTGVYEQYF.